The 14 T cell receptor beta chains given below trace back to one sample, sequenced in a study of a mutant IDH1 vaccine in newly diagnosed glioma. Time point: week 47, end of study. With topical imiquimod, each dose of the vaccine consisted of 300 ug of mutant IDH1 20-mer peptide. No antigen is known for these receptors. Libraries were prepared by immunoSEQ multiplex PCR; TCRdb keeps only in-frame clonotypes and omits some of them. The table records tens of thousands of clones, about 81% of them present only once. Sample: PBMCs, taken from a glioma patient whose treatment included an IDH1 peptide vaccine. These receptors came from a woman aged 25 to 39 with glioma. Some clones in this sample may be carry-over from other donors' samples.

This clone came up once. The chain uses TRBV6-5 and TRBJ1-3; 11 bases fit TRBD1. The CDR3 is made up of 15 amino acids. Germline-derived CDR1 and CDR2 are MNHEY and SVGAGI. Unmatched junction bases numbered 6, after V lost 8 bases and J lost 3 bases. The CDR3 sequence is CASVGQGAFGNTIYF. CDR3 nucleotides: TGTGCCAGCGTCGGACAGGGGGCTTTTGGAAACACCATATATTTT.

The chain has TRBV6-1 and TRBJ2-7; D is possibly TRBD2 (6 bases). Germline V lookup: CDR1 MNHNS, CDR2 SASEGT. The V end lost 7 bases, the J end lost 0 bases, and 13 bases lay between the germline ends. The CDR3 is 14 residues long. The CDR3 coding sequence is TGTGCCAGCACCTCTGGGGGGTCCTCCTACGAGCAGTACTTC. Amino acids: CASTSGGSSYEQYF.

This chain joins TRBV10-2 and TRBJ2-4, with D possibly being TRBD2 (6 bases). The CDR3 is made up of 14 amino acids. The V and J ends lost 3 bases and 6 bases respectively, with 12 bases between them. Germline values: CDR1 WSHSY, CDR2 SAAADI. DNA for the CDR3: TGCGCCAGCAGTGAAATCGTCGGGGGAAACATTCAGTACTTC. This codes for CASSEIVGGNIQYF.

The gene calls are TRBV5-4 and TRBJ1-1, with TRBD1 matching 12 bases. The CDR3 contains 14 residues. V gave up 0 bases and J gave up 13 bases; unmatched junction bases: 7. CDR1 and CDR2 (germline): SGHNT, YYREEE (reference sequence). The CDR3 nucleotides read TGTGCCAGCAGCTTGGGGGGACAGGGGGCGCGCGGTTTCTTT. Its translation is CASSLGGQGARGFF.

V is TRBV4-1 and J is TRBJ2-1; 8 bases are a match to TRBD1. The CDR3 sequence is 17 residues long. CDR1 is MGHRA and CDR2 is YSYEKL in the germline V gene. Germline trimming cut 0 bases from V and 6 bases from J; bases unmatched to any gene: 10. The CDR3 spells CASSQDQSQGVTNEQFF. The CDR3 bases are TGCGCCAGCAGCCAAGATCAGTCACAGGGGGTTACCAATGAGCAGTTCTTC.

The V and J genes are TRBV9 and TRBJ2-1, with TRBD2 identical over 12 bases. The V gene's germline CDR1 is SGDLS and CDR2 YYNGEE. This CDR3 spans 17 amino acids. The J segment lost 4 bases and the V segment lost 4 bases, leaving 9 bases of the junction unmatched. The CDR3 region has the DNA TGTGCCAGCAGCACAGGACTAGCGGGAAGGGGATACAATGAGCAGTTCTTC. As protein: CASSTGLAGRGYNEQFF.

This clone came up once. This chain connects TRBV6-5 to TRBJ2-3; 8 nucleotides agree with TRBD2. The length of the CDR3 is 15 residues. V was pared by 0 bases and J by 6 bases, with 5 bases of the junction left unmatched. The V gene's germline CDR1 is MNHEY and CDR2 SVGAGI. For the CDR3, the DNA is TGTGCCAGCAGTTACTCGGGAGCGGGAGAGGATACGCAGTATTTT. As protein: CASSYSGAGEDTQYF.

V is TRBV18 and J is TRBJ1-1; D remains unclear. Germline CDR1 and CDR2: KGHSH and LQKENI. This CDR3 region has 12 residues. V was cut by 5 bases and J by 1 base, with 5 bases left in between. The CDR3 reads CASSSGNTEAFF. The CDR3 bases are TGTGCCAGCTCATCCGGGAACACTGAAGCTTTCTTT.

The chain links TRBV12-5 to TRBJ1-5, with TRBD1 as a possible D gene (6 bases). Germline V CDR1 and CDR2: LGHNT, FRNRAP. V lost 2 bases and J 1 base, leaving 12 bases between the germline ends. The CDR3 contains 16 residues. The CDR3, as DNA: TGTGCTAGTGGTTTGCTCCAGGGGAAAAGCAATCAGCCCCAGCATTTT. It yields the protein CASGLLQGKSNQPQHF.

The chain employs TRBV5-1 and TRBJ1-1; TRBD1 matches 8 bases. Germline CDR1 SGHRS, CDR2 YFSETQ. This CDR3 spans 14 amino acids. J lost 5 bases, V lost 2 bases, and 5 bases had no gene match. Written as DNA, the CDR3 is TGCGCCAGCAGCTTCCTGGACAGGGAGACTGAAGCTTTCTTT. This codes for CASSFLDRETEAFF.

The J gene is TRBJ1-1, the V gene TRBV4-1; weak D call: TRBD1 (6 bases). The CDR3 has 15 residues. Germline CDR1 reads MGHRA; CDR2 reads YSYEKL. Trimming removed 2 bases at V and 2 bases at J, with 12 bases between. The CDR3 reads CASSQRPGGNTEAFF. The CDR3 coding sequence is TGCGCCAGCAGCCAACGCCCCGGGGGCAACACTGAAGCTTTCTTT.

This clone was recorded once. The V gene is TRBV7-6, the J gene TRBJ1-3, with 8 bases lining up with TRBD1. The CDR3 covers 14 residues. J lost 6 bases, V lost 8 bases, and 9 bases had no gene match. Germline V lookup: CDR1 SGHVS, CDR2 FNYEAQ. The CDR3 reads CASGQGEPKNTIYF. In DNA, the CDR3 is TGTGCCAGCGGACAGGGAGAGCCTAAAAACACCATATATTTT.

About this clone itself: Mismatch with germline at one junction end may stem from a read error. This chain connects TRBV6-6 to TRBJ1-4; 8 bases are shared with TRBD1. This CDR3 is built from 15 residues. Per the germline V gene, CDR1 is MNHNY and CDR2 is SVGAGI (reference sequence). CDR3 region: CASRYLDRVNEKLFF. Written as DNA, the CDR3 is TGTGCCAGCAGGTACTTGGACAGGGTGAATGAAAAACTGTTTTTT.

The genes are TRBV5-4 and TRBJ1-2; the D gene is possibly TRBD1 (6 bases). CDR3 size: 13 residues. Germline CDR1 SGHNT, CDR2 YYREEE (reference sequence). Trimming cost V 6 bases and J 6 bases, with 15 bases left between them. The CDR3 sequence is CASTRWGAHGYTF. CDR3 sequence (DNA): TGTGCCAGCACTCGGTGGGGGGCGCATGGCTACACCTTC. Full variable domain (missing parts from reference TRBV5-4 and TRBJ1-2): ETGVTQSPTHLIKTRGQQVTLRCSSQSGHNTVSWYQQALGQGPQFIFQYYREEENGRGNFPPRFSGLQFPNYSSELNVNALELDDSALYLCASTRWGAHGYTFGSGTRLTVV.